This T cell receptor (beta chain) was profiled in a study of T-cell memory formation after mild COVID-19 (dated by TCRdb to the early 2020s). Regarding the study in general: TCR sequence clusters from the two donors were found to be largely donor specific. T-cell clones expanding and contracting after mild COVID-19 in a couple of donors were tracked by longitudinal TCRalpha and TCRbeta repertoire sequencing. The cohort comprised two young, previously healthy adult volunteers, one female and one male.

Ficoll-Paque density gradient centrifugation was the method used to isolate PBMCs. Study-wide findings and limitations: Balanced CD4/CD8 phenotypes were observed for clones contracting from day 15 to 85, whereas a bias towards CD4+ was observed for a second wave of clones expanding from day 15 to 37. Only two mild cases were covered in the study, and larger cohorts including severe cases with pre-infection samples were considered necessary. Contracting CD4+ clones appeared mostly in the CM and EM memory subsets, whereas CD8+ clones were enriched in EMRA. Some responding clones were detected in pre-infection memory, which suggested that pre-existing cross-reactive memory T cells had joined the SARS-CoV-2 response. SARS-CoV-2 specificity of the second-wave clones peaking on day 37 was not confirmed.

The instrument given in TCRdb is Illumina NovaSeq 6000. cDNA libraries for TCRalpha and TCRbeta were prepared by 5'RACE using constant-segment primers, with sample barcodes and unique molecular identifiers added. RNA was extracted from every sample with Trizol reagent. The libraries were amplified in two PCR steps, and the second step added a second sample barcode and Illumina TruSeq adapters. The libraries were sequenced on an Illumina NovaSeq using 2 x 150 bp paired-end reads. In the source study's methods: The reads were demultiplexed and collapsed into UMI-guided consensus sequences using migec v1.2.7. With mixcr v2.1.11, UMI consensuses were aligned to TRA and TRB V and J templates and assembled into clonotypes. Expanded or contracted clonotypes were those called significant by both edgeR and NoisET, with noise models trained on biological replicates. edgeR calls used a false discovery rate-adjusted p below 0.01 and a log2 fold-change threshold of 1. PCA with hierarchical clustering of max-normalized trajectories of the 1000 most abundant clonotypes was used as exploratory dynamics analysis. Separately sequenced CD4+ and CD8+ repertoires were used to assign the CD4 or CD8 phenotype of responding clones. TCRdb applied fastp at Q25 and MiXCR to the public reads, then kept only in-frame beta chains. Rows are unified per CDR3 protein, each entry keeping the most common DNA and genes. The V and J calls were determined by TCRdb, not by the authors. Within this sample are a few hundred thousand distinct CDR3 sequences, with around 28% of them counted one time only. Roughly 13% of the sample is taken by the ten largest.

In regard to this clonotype: The clone's antigen remains unknown. The sample holds no much larger clone one base away, and base qualities are not on file.

This sequence was found in an adult woman who had mild COVID-19 (a few samples of this study predate the infection). The sample titles of this study are shuffled in the database, so cell type and time point are left out; the donor was told from shared clones. The specimen sequenced was PBMCs or a T cell subset sorted from them (not recorded which).

The encoded CDR3 is CASSQGDSVNEQFF. The DNA sequence is given as TGTGCCAGCAGCCAGGGGGACTCCGTCAATGAGCAGTTCTTC. The chain is made from TRBV11-3 and TRBJ2-1, and the D gene may be TRBD1, 7 bases matching. The germline V gene gives CDR1 as SGHNT and CDR2 as YENEEA. Relative to germline, V is 5 bases shorter and J is 6 bases shorter, with 14 bases between their ends. The CDR3 covers 14 residues, taking in both the cysteine and the phenylalanine. The only DNA kept is the CDR3, 42 bases in frame from the first base.